Shown below are 23 T cell receptor beta chains from a single sample sequenced in a study of cytomegalovirus exposure and HLA in healthy donors. A multiplex PCR was run with 60 Vbeta primers and 13 Jbeta primers. Sequencing was performed with immunoSEQ multiplex PCR; in TCRdb, only in-frame clones are kept and a portion is missing. The sample has roughly 200,000 clones, roughly 80% seen once. Specimen: PBMCs. All receptors derive from a woman younger than 30 in good health and CMV-seronegative.

The chain has TRBV7-8 and TRBJ2-7; tentatively, D is TRBD2 (6 bases). Trimming pared 1 base from V and 5 bases from J, leaving 18 bases between. This CDR3 contains 16 residues. Germline-derived CDR1 and CDR2 are SGHVS and FQNEAQ. The CDR3 sequence: CASSLDTGAVWDEQYV. The CDR3 DNA sequence: TGTGCCAGCAGCTTAGATACGGGAGCTGTCTGGGACGAGCAGTACGTC.

With regard to this clone: At one end, the junction sequence differs from germline, possibly due to a read error. This rearrangement joins TRBV7-9 to TRBJ1-3, with D unresolved. Germline V CDR1 and CDR2: SEHNR, FQNEAQ (reference sequence). The CDR3 totals 16 residues. The CDR3 bases are TGTTCCAGCAGCTTAGCGCTCGGGATCTCTGGAAACACCATATATTTT. As protein: CSSSLALGISGNTIYF. The full variable domain, with the rest looked up from reference TRBV7-9 and TRBJ1-3, is DTGVSQNPRHKITKRGQNVTFRCDPISEHNRLYWYRQTLGQGPEFLTYFQNEAQLEKSRLLSDRFSAERPKGSFSTLEIQRTEQGDSAMYLCSSSLALGISGNTIYFGEGSWLTVV.

This clone was seen a single time. The genes are TRBV9 and TRBJ2-7, with a weak D call TRBD1 (7 bases). Germline loops: CDR1 SGDLS, CDR2 YYNGEE. The CDR3 covers 15 residues. The V gene lost 3 bases and the J gene lost 3 bases, with 16 bases spanning the gap. DNA of the CDR3: TGTGCCAGCAGCGGGGGGGACAGCCCCAACTACGAGCAGTACTTC. This codes for CASSGGDSPNYEQYF.

This clone was recorded a few times. CDR3 nucleotides: TGTGCCAGCAGTAGGCGGAATAGCAATCAGCCCCAGCATTTT. This sequence encodes CASSRRNSNQPQHF. The chain joins TRBV27 to TRBJ1-5; unclear D gene. V was trimmed by 5 bases and J by 0 bases, leaving 8 bases between them. The CDR3 has 14 residues. Germline V gene lookup returns CDR1 MNHEY and CDR2 SMNVEV (reference sequence).

J is TRBJ2-3 and V is TRBV5-6, with D maybe TRBD1 (6 bases). Germline V gene data show CDR1 as SGHDT and CDR2 as YYEEEE. Trimming pared 4 bases from V and 1 base from J, leaving 19 bases between. This CDR3 region has 17 residues. The CDR3 region has the DNA TGTGCCAGCAGCCCCTCTCTCAGGGGTTTGGGCACAGATACGCAGTATTTT. This encodes CASSPSLRGLGTDTQYF.

Regarding this clone: The sample carries other DNA sequences with the same CDR3. The V gene is TRBV4-3, the J gene TRBJ2-3; 9 positions agree with TRBD2. CDR3 length: 15 amino acids. The germline CDR1 and CDR2 sequences are LGHNA and YSLEER. V dropped 3 bases and J dropped 6; count of bases not matched to a gene: 7. As DNA, the CDR3 is TGCGCCAGCAGCCATGCAGCGGGAGGAGGGGATACGCAGTATTTT. Amino acid sequence: CASSHAAGGGDTQYF.

In its sample, this clone was seen once. This specimen includes other DNA sequences encoding the same CDR3. The chain has TRBV27 and TRBJ2-1; D ambiguous. CDR1 MNHEY and CDR2 SMNVEV come from the germline V gene (reference sequence). The length of the CDR3 is 13 residues. V gave up 0 bases and J gave up 3 bases, with 3 bases separating them. CDR3 protein: CASSLSRYNEQFF. For the CDR3, the DNA is TGTGCCAGCAGTTTATCTCGCTACAATGAGCAGTTCTTC.

The V call is TRBV5-4, the J call TRBJ2-5, with 7 bases aligning to TRBD1. Trimming removed 3 bases from V and 1 base from J; junction bases left unmatched: 3. The germline V gene encodes CDR1 SGHNT and CDR2 YYREEE (reference sequence). The CDR3 runs to 14 residues. The DNA for the CDR3 is TGTGCCAGCAGCTCGGGACAGTTCCAAGAGACCCAGTACTTC. Its protein product is CASSSGQFQETQYF.

This chain joins TRBV28 and TRBJ2-7, with D unclear. Trimming took 3 bases from V and 2 from J, leaving 2 bases between them. The CDR3 has 11 residues. The V gene's germline CDR1 is MDHEN and CDR2 SYDVKM. The CDR3 nucleotides read TGTGCCAGCAGTTTTACCTACGAGCAGTACTTC. It encodes CASSFTYEQYF.

The V gene is TRBV11-2, the J gene TRBJ1-5, with unresolved D. The CDR3 runs to 13 residues. From germline, CDR1 is SGHAT and CDR2 FQNNGV. V shed 0 bases and J shed 6 bases, with 6 bases lying between them. The CDR3 sequence is CASSLDRLQPQHF. The CDR3 DNA reads as TGTGCCAGCAGCTTAGACAGGCTTCAGCCCCAGCATTTT. The full variable domain, completed using reference TRBV11-2 and TRBJ1-5, is EAGVAQSPRYKIIEKRQSVAFWCNPISGHATLYWYQQILGQGPKLLIQFQNNGVVDDSQLPKDRFSAERLKGVDSTLKIQPAKLEDSAVYLCASSLDRLQPQHFGDGTRLSIL.

CDR3 nucleotides: TGTGCCTGGAGCAGTTACGTTAGCAATCAGCCCCAGCATTTT. It is translated as CAWSSYVSNQPQHF. V gene TRBV30 combines with J gene TRBJ1-5; D uncertain. Trimming left V 3 bases short and J 0 bases short, with 9 bases between. Germline values: CDR1 GTSNPN, CDR2 SVGIG (reference sequence). This CDR3 is 14 amino acids long.

With respect to this clone: At the DNA level, this CDR3 is encoded by other sequences in the same sample as well. The DNA of the CDR3 is TGTGCCAGCAGTTTGATTGGGGGCGGCTACACCTTC. Its protein product is CASSLIGGGYTF. This chain uses TRBV28 with TRBJ1-2, with D tentatively TRBD1 (6 bases). Germline assignment: CDR1 MDHEN and CDR2 SYDVKM. V lost 3 bases and J lost 8, with 10 bases in between. The CDR3 totals 12 residues.

About this clone itself: The junction and the germline gene differ at one end; a read error may be behind it. The gene calls are TRBV5-1 and TRBJ2-7; no definite D call. Germline CDR1 is SGHRS and CDR2 is YFSETQ. This CDR3 is built from 13 residues. DNA for the CDR3: TGCGCCAGCAGCTTGGTAGTCTCCGACGAGCAGTACTTC. Its protein product is CASSLVVSDEQYF. The complete variable domain, with remaining parts taken from reference TRBV5-1 and TRBJ2-7, reads KAGVTQTPRYLIKTRGQQVTLSCSPISGHRSVSWYQQTPGQGLQFLFEYFSETQRNKGNFPGRFSGRQFSNSRSEMNVSTLELGDSALYLCASSLVVSDEQYFGPGTRLTVT.

This chain uses TRBV11-2 with TRBJ2-7, with D maybe TRBD2 (6 bases). The CDR3 spans 15 residues. Trimming removed 3 bases at V and 2 bases at J, with 14 bases between. CDR1 is SGHAT, CDR2 FQNNGV, per germline. CDR3 residues: CASSLGTSRTYEQYV. CDR3 sequence (DNA): TGTGCCAGCAGCTTGGGTACTAGCCGAACCTACGAGCAGTACGTC.

V and J are TRBV5-1 and TRBJ2-1; D gene ambiguous. Germline CDR1 and CDR2: SGHRS and YFSETQ. This CDR3 is built from 15 residues. V lost 1 base, J lost 8 bases, and 16 bases lay in between. The CDR3 bases are TGCGCCAGCAGCTTGAGTTCCTCCGGAACAGATGAGCAGTTCTTC. This encodes CASSLSSSGTDEQFF.

V usage is TRBV9 and J usage is TRBJ2-7, with D unclear. Trimming shortened V by 2 bases and J by 6 bases, and 15 bases separated the two germline ends. Per germline, CDR1 SGDLS and CDR2 YYNGEE. The CDR3 length is 14 residues. Here the CDR3 reads CASSVPVGSSEQYV. CDR3 nucleotides: TGTGCCAGCAGCGTCCCAGTGGGCAGCTCCGAGCAGTACGTC.

The chain carries TRBV6-5 and TRBJ2-2, with 10 positions matching TRBD1. The CDR3 loop spans 14 amino acids. Germline-derived CDR1 and CDR2 are MNHEY and SVGAGI. V lost 6 bases and J lost 6; bases outside the gene matches: 4. CDR3 region: CASSRDRGPGELFF. CDR3 DNA sequence: TGTGCCAGCAGCAGAGACAGGGGGCCCGGGGAGCTGTTTTTT.

CDR3 region: CASSGRLGLADDTQYF. The CDR3, as DNA: TGTGCCAGCAGCGGCCGTCTCGGGCTAGCGGACGATACGCAGTATTTT. The rearrangement uses TRBV7-2 and TRBJ2-3; 7 nucleotides align to TRBD2. The V and J ends lost 5 bases and 6 bases, in that order; junction bases with no gene match: 14. CDR3 length: 16 residues. Germline loops: CDR1 SGHTA, CDR2 FQGNSA.

V usage is TRBV27 and J usage is TRBJ2-3; D call uncertain. V lost 6 bases and J 0 bases, leaving 13 bases between the germline ends. In germline, CDR1 is MNHEY, CDR2 SMNVEV (reference sequence). The CDR3 extends over 15 amino acids. The CDR3 DNA follows: TGTGCCAGCAGCTCAATACTCCCTAGCACAGATACGCAGTATTTT. It translates to CASSSILPSTDTQYF.

The J gene is TRBJ1-4, the V gene TRBV6-5, with TRBD1 identical over 8 bases. J was trimmed by 6 bases and V by 6 bases; bases with no gene match: 9. Germline assignment: CDR1 MNHEY and CDR2 SVGAGI. The CDR3 is made up of 15 amino acids. The CDR3 loop is CASSFNRGAHEKLFF. The DNA of the CDR3 is TGTGCCAGCAGCTTTAACAGGGGGGCGCATGAAAAACTGTTTTTT.

This clone occurred a few times. V usage is TRBV27 and J usage is TRBJ1-5; 9 bases are shared with TRBD1. The germline CDR1 and CDR2 sequences are MNHEY and SMNVEV (reference sequence). The CDR3 covers 17 residues. V was pared by 2 bases and J by 0 bases, with 5 bases of the junction left unmatched. The CDR3 loop is CASSLTGGAGSNQPQHF. CDR3 coding DNA: TGTGCCAGCAGTTTAACAGGGGGCGCGGGTAGCAATCAGCCCCAGCATTTT.

The chain uses TRBV11-3 and TRBJ1-2, with TRBD1 matching 7 bases. The germline CDR1 and CDR2 sequences are SGHNT and YENEEA. The CDR3 sequence is 14 residues long. The ends lost 0 bases at V and 7 bases at J; junction bases unmatched: 5. The DNA of the CDR3 is TGTGCCAGCAGCTTAGATAAGGGGGCACTTGGCTACACCTTC. Protein: CASSLDKGALGYTF.

V and J are TRBV5-4 and TRBJ2-3; D is unclear. Trimming pared 0 bases from V and 6 bases from J, leaving 11 bases between. Germline CDR1 is SGHNT and CDR2 is YYREEE (reference sequence). The CDR3 runs to 14 residues. CDR3: CASSLVERVDTQYF. DNA of the CDR3: TGTGCCAGCAGCTTGGTCGAGCGCGTTGATACGCAGTATTTT.